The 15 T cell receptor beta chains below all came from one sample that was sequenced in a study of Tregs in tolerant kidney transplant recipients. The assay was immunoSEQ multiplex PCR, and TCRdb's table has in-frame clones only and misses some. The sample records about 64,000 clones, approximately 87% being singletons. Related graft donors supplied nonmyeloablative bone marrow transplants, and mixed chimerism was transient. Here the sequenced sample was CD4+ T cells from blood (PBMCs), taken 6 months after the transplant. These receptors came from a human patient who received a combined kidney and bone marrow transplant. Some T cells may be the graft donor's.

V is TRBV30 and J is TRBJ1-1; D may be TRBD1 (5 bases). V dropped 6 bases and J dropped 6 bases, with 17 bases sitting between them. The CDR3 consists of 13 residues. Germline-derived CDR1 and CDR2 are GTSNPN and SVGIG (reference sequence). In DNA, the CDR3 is TGTGCCTGCCAGTCTGGCAGGGTGGCTGAAGCTTTCTTT. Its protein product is CACQSGRVAEAFF.

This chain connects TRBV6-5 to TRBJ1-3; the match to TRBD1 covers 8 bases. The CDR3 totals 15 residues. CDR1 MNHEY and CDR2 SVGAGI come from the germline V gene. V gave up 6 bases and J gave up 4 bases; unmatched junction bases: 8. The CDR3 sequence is CASSGQGRRGNTIYF. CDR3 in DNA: TGTGCCAGCAGCGGACAGGGTCGGCGGGGAAACACCATATATTTT.

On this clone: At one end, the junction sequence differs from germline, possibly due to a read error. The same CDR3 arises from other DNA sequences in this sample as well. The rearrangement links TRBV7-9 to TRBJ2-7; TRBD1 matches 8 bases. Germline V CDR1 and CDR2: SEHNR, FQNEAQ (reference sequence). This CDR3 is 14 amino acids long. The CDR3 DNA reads TGTGCCAGCAGCTCCTGGGACAGGCCCTACGAACAGTACTTC. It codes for CASSSWDRPYEQYF.

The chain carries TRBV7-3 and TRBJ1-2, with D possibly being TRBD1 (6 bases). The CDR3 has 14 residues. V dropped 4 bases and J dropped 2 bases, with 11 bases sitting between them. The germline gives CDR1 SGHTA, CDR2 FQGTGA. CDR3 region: CASSSKDSNYGYTF. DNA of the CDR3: TGTGCCAGCAGCTCAAAGGACAGCAACTATGGCTACACCTTC.

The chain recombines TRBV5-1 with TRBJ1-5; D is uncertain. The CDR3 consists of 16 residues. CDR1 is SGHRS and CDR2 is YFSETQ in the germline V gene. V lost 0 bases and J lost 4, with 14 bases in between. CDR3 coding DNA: TGCGCCAGCAGCTTGGTGGAGGCAGGACCGAATCAGCCCCAGCATTTT. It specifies CASSLVEAGPNQPQHF.

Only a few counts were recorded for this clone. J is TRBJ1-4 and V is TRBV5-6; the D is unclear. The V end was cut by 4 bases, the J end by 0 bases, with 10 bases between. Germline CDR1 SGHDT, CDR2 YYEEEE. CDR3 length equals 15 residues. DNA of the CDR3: TGTGCCAGCAGCCCTAGGTGGGCAACTAATGAAAAACTGTTTTTT. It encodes CASSPRWATNEKLFF. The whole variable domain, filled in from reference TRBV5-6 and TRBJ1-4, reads DAGVTQSPTHLIKTRGQQVTLRCSPKSGHDTVSWYQQALGQGPQFIFQYYEEEERQRGNFPDRFSGHQFPNYSSELNVNALLLGDSALYLCASSPRWATNEKLFFGSGTQLSVL.

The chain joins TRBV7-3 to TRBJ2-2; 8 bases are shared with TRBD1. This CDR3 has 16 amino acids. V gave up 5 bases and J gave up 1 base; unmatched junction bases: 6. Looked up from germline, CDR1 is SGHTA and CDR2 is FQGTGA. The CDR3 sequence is CASSHRTGLNTGELFF. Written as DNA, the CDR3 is TGTGCCAGCAGCCACAGGACAGGGTTGAACACCGGGGAGCTGTTTTTT.

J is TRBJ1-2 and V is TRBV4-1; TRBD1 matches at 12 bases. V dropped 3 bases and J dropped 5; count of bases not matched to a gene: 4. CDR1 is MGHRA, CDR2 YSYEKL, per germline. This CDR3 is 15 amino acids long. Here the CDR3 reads CASSHMGQGAYGYTF. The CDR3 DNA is TGCGCCAGCAGCCACATGGGACAGGGGGCATATGGCTACACCTTC.

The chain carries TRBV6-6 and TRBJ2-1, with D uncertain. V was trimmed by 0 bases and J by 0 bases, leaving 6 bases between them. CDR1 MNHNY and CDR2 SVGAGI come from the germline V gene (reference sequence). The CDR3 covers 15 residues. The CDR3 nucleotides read TGTGCCAGCAGTTACTCGCGTAGCTCCTACAATGAGCAGTTCTTC. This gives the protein CASSYSRSSYNEQFF.

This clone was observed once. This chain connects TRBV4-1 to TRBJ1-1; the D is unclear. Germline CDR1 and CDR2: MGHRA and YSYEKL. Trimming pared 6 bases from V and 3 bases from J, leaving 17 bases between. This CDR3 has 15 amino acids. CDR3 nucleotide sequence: TGCGCCAGCAGAAAAACGAGGAGGGAGTACACTGAAGCTTTCTTT. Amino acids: CASRKTRREYTEAFF.

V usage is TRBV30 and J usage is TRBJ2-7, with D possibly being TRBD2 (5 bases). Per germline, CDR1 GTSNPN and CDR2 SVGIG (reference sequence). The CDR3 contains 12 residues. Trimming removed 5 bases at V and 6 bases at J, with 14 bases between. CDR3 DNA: TGTGCCTGGGCCGGGTCTGAGGGCGAGCAGTACTTC. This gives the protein CAWAGSEGEQYF.

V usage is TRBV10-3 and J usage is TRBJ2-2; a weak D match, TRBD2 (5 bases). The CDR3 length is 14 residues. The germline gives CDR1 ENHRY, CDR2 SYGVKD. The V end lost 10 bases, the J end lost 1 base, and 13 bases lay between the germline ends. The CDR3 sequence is CATNPRGNTGELFF. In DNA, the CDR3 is TGTGCCACCAACCCCCGGGGGAACACCGGGGAGCTGTTTTTT.

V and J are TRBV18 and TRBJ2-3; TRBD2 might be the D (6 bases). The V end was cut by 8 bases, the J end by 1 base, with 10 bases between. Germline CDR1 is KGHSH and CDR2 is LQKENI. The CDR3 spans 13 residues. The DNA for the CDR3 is TGTGCCAGCATCGGGAGCGGCACAGATACGCAGTATTTT. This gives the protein CASIGSGTDTQYF.

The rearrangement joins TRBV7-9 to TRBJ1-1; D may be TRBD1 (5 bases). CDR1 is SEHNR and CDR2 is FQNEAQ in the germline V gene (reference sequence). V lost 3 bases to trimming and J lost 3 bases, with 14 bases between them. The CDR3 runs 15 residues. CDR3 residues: CASSFGGIRDTEAFF. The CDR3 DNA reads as TGTGCCAGCAGCTTTGGGGGGATCAGGGACACTGAAGCTTTCTTT.

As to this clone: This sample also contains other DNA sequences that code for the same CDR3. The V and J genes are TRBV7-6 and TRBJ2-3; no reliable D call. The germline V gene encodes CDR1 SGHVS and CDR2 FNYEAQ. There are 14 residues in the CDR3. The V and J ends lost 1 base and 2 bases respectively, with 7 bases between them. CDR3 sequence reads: CASSLGLYTDTQYF. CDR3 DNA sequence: TGTGCCAGCAGCTTAGGTCTGTACACAGATACGCAGTATTTT.